This TCR beta chain emerged from a study of blood T cell repertoires in COVID-19. There are 13 residues in the CDR3. Germline V gives CDR1 LNHDA, CDR2 SQIVND (reference sequence). V shed 10 bases and J shed 8 bases, with 17 bases lying between them. Authors' analysis steps: Nucleated cell counts were estimated from reference gene primer amplification. Assay used: immunoSEQ multiplex PCR; TCRdb lists only in-frame clones, some missing. V, J and clone size are taken as reported in that table, and D and trimming were inferred from the DNA itself. The profile covers 250,000 to 350,000 clones, with about 90% appearing a single time and less than 3% taken by the ten largest.

J is TRBJ1-4 and V is TRBV19; weak D call: TRBD1 (6 bases). The source material was peripheral blood. The sequence came from a woman younger than 45 with COVID-19, enrolled during active disease. This chain's CDR3 is CATAGGAGEKLFF. For the CDR3, the DNA is TGTGCCACCGCGGGGGGGGCCGGAGAAAAACTGTTTTTT.